These T cell receptor beta chains were read from a single sample in a study of OX40 agonist ivuxolimab in advanced cancers. Clones were read by immunoSEQ multiplex PCR, and TCRdb kept only the in-frame ones, dropping some. The data show 17,000 or so clones, 80% to 90% seen once. Sample: CD4+ or CD8+ T cells sorted from blood, taken in a trial of the OX40 agonist ivuxolimab. The origin of the receptors is an adult with an advanced solid tumor such as melanoma, head and neck, liver or kidney cancer. CDR3s include the opening cysteine and the closing phenylalanine or tryptophan. Each record gives: D gene, V gene, clone size, J gene, CDR3 protein, CDR3 DNA. A D gene is named only where the DNA matches it firmly. Expanded clones get a size class; other rows say once, few or many, or leave the size out.

.,TRBV7-8,.,TRBJ1-2,CASSSGTHGYTF,TGTGCCAGCAGCTCGGGGACACATGGCTACACCTTC
.,TRBV4-1,.,TRBJ1-1,CASSQVPRGSGTEAFF,TGCGCCAGCAGCCAAGTTCCCCGAGGGTCGGGGACTGAAGCTTTCTTT
TRBD1,TRBV19,.,TRBJ2-1,CASSIRSAGGNEQFF,TGTGCCAGTAGTATAAGGTCAGCAGGGGGCAATGAGCAGTTCTTC
.,TRBV5-1,.,TRBJ2-1,CASSLASTYNEQFF,TGCGCCAGCAGCTTAGCCAGTACCTACAATGAGCAGTTCTTC
.,TRBV13,.,TRBJ2-7,CASSLRGPSYEQYF,TGTGCCAGCAGCTTACGGGGGCCTTCCTACGAGCAGTACTTC
.,TRBV5-1,.,TRBJ1-1,CASSSQGNTEAFF,TGCGCCAGCAGCAGTCAGGGTAACACTGAAGCTTTCTTT
.,TRBV10-3,.,TRBJ1-3,CAISTGDLGSGNTIYF,TGTGCCATCAGCACAGGAGACCTAGGCTCTGGAAACACCATATATTTT
TRBD2,TRBV11-3,.,TRBJ2-1,CASSYNRGGSYNEQFF,TGTGCCAGCAGTTACAATCGGGGGGGCTCCTACAATGAGCAGTTCTTC
.,TRBV19,.,TRBJ1-1,CASSLGVAANTEAFF,TGTGCCAGTAGTCTAGGGGTGGCAGCGAACACTGAAGCTTTCTTT
TRBD1,TRBV2,once,TRBJ1-5,CASSGQGGIQPQHF,TGTGCCAGCAGTGGCCAGGGGGGGATTCAGCCCCAGCATTTT
.,TRBV18,.,TRBJ1-1,CASSPGPGDKNTEAFF,TGTGCCAGCTCACCGGGCCCAGGGGATAAGAACACTGAAGCTTTCTTT
.,TRBV4-1,few,TRBJ2-1,CASSQGPSEQFF,TGCGCCAGCAGCCAAGGACCATCCGAGCAGTTCTTC
TRBD1,TRBV19,large,TRBJ2-7,CASRPGQGSYEQYF,TGTGCCAGTAGACCTGGACAGGGGAGCTACGAGCAGTACTTC
.,TRBV5-1,.,TRBJ2-1,CASSLKGDRSYNEQFF,TGCGCCAGCAGCTTGAAAGGCGATCGCTCCTACAATGAGCAGTTCTTC
.,TRBV27,.,TRBJ1-2,CASSLGGAKYGYTF,TGTGCCAGCAGTTTAGGAGGGGCAAAGTATGGCTACACCTTC
.,TRBV5-1,.,TRBJ1-2,CASSLEWGPGGTYGYTF,TGCGCCAGCAGCTTGGAATGGGGGCCAGGTGGTACCTATGGCTACACCTTC
TRBD1,TRBV30,once,TRBJ1-5,CAWSLARQGRQPQHF,TGTGCCTGGAGTCTCGCGAGACAGGGAAGACAGCCCCAGCATTTT
TRBD1,TRBV5-1,.,TRBJ1-2,CASSPGQGAYGYTF,TGCGCCAGCAGCCCGGGACAGGGCGCCTATGGCTACACCTTC
TRBD2,TRBV19,.,TRBJ2-3,CASSPSGRNSDTQYF,TGTGCCAGTAGTCCTAGCGGGAGAAATTCAGATACGCAGTATTTT
.,TRBV7-9,.,TRBJ1-5,CASSTGGYNQPQHF,TGTGCCAGCAGCACGGGGGGGTACAATCAGCCCCAGCATTTT
.,TRBV15,.,TRBJ2-7,CATSRGQGPYEQYF,TGTGCCACCAGCAGAGGTCAGGGTCCCTACGAGCAGTACTTC
.,TRBV28,.,TRBJ1-3,CASSLWGGASSGNTIYF,TGTGCCAGCAGTTTATGGGGAGGGGCGAGCTCTGGAAACACCATATATTTT
.,TRBV7-9,once,TRBJ2-7,CASSLRTYEQYF,TGTGCCAGCAGCCTTAGAACCTACGAGCAGTACTTC
.,TRBV10-2,.,TRBJ2-7,CASSPGTGSYEQYF,TGCGCCAGCAGCCCCGGGACGGGGTCCTACGAGCAGTACTTC
.,TRBV5-5,.,TRBJ1-1,CASSLVWNTEAFF,TGTGCCAGCAGCTTGGTATGGAACACTGAAGCTTTCTTT
.,TRBV4-1,few,TRBJ2-7,CASSQEKHTSYEQYF,TGTGCCAGCAGCCAAGAAAAACACACGTCCTACGAGCAGTACTTC
.,TRBV27,.,TRBJ2-1,CASSLGTASYNEQFF,TGTGCCAGCAGTTTAGGGACGGCCTCCTACAATGAGCAGTTCTTC
TRBD1,TRBV18,.,TRBJ2-7,CASSPDRGPYEQYF,TGTGCCAGCTCACCTGACAGGGGCCCCTACGAGCAGTACTTC
.,TRBV4-2,.,TRBJ1-2,CASSSFGQGSYGYTF,TGTGCCAGCAGCTCGTTTGGGCAGGGCAGTTATGGCTACACCTTC
.,TRBV7-9,few,TRBJ1-5,CASSFTGNNQPQHF,TGTGCCAGCAGCTTTACAGGGAACAATCAGCCCCAGCATTTT
.,TRBV5-4,.,TRBJ1-2,CASSLGLSYTF,TGTGCCAGCAGCTTGGGCCTTTCCTACACCTTC
.,TRBV19,.,TRBJ1-5,CASSMDGAGPQHF,TGTGCCAGTAGTATGGACGGCGCAGGGCCCCAGCATTTT
TRBD2,TRBV18,.,TRBJ2-1,CASVTSMAGAHSYNEQFF,TGTGCCAGCGTCACCTCTATGGCGGGAGCCCACTCCTACAATGAGCAGTTCTTC
TRBD1,TRBV4-1,.,TRBJ1-2,CASSRDLDRAQLYGYTF,TGCGCCAGCAGCCGAGACCTCGACAGGGCGCAGCTTTATGGCTACACCTTC
.,TRBV6-5,.,TRBJ2-7,CASSYAGTVYEQYF,TGTGCCAGCAGTTACGCGGGGACAGTGTACGAGCAGTACTTC
TRBD2,TRBV5-1,.,TRBJ2-7,CASSPLAGSYEQYF,TGCGCCAGCAGTCCCCTAGCGGGCTCCTACGAGCAGTACTTC
.,TRBV5-1,.,TRBJ2-3,CASSLVRETDTQYF,TGCGCCAGCAGCTTGGTTAGGGAGACAGATACGCAGTATTTT
TRBD2,TRBV7-9,.,TRBJ2-1,CASSGAGGESYNEQFF,TGTGCCAGCAGCGGGGCGGGGGGCGAGTCCTACAATGAGCAGTTCTTC
TRBD2,TRBV5-8,.,TRBJ2-3,CASSLGLAESTDTQYF,TGTGCCAGCAGCTTGGGGCTAGCGGAAAGCACAGATACGCAGTATTTT
TRBD1,TRBV19,medium-sized,TRBJ2-1,CASSIPGQGVSDEQFF,TGTGCCAGTAGTATTCCGGGACAGGGTGTTTCAGATGAGCAGTTCTTC